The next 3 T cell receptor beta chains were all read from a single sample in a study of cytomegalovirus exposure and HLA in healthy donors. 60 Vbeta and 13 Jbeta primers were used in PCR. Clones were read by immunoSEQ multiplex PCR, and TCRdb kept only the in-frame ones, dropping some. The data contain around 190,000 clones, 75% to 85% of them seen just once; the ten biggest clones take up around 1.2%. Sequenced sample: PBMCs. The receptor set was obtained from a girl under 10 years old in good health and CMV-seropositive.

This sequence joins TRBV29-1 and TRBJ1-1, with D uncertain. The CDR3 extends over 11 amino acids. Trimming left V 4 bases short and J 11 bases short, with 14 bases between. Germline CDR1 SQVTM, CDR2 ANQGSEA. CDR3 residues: CSVVWQASAFF. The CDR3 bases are TGCAGCGTTGTTTGGCAGGCCTCCGCTTTCTTT.

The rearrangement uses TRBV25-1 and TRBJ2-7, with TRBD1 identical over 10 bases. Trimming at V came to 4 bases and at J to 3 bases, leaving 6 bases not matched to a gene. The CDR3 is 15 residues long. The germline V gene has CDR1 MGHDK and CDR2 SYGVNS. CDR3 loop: CASSAPGQGYYEQYF. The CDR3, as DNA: TGTGCCAGCAGTGCGCCGGGACAGGGGTACTACGAGCAGTACTTC.

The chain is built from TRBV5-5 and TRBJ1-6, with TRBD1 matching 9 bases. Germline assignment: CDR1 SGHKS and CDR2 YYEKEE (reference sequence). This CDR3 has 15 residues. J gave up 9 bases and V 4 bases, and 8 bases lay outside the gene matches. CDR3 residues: CASSIPGTGFSPLHF. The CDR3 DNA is TGTGCCAGCAGCATTCCCGGGACAGGGTTTTCACCCCTCCACTTT. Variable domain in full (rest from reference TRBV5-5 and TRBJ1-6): DAGVTQSPTHLIKTRGQQVTLRCSPISGHKSVSWYQQVLGQGPQFIFQYYEKEERGRGNFPDRFSARQFPNYSSELNVNALLLGDSALYLCASSIPGTGFSPLHFGNGTRLTVT.